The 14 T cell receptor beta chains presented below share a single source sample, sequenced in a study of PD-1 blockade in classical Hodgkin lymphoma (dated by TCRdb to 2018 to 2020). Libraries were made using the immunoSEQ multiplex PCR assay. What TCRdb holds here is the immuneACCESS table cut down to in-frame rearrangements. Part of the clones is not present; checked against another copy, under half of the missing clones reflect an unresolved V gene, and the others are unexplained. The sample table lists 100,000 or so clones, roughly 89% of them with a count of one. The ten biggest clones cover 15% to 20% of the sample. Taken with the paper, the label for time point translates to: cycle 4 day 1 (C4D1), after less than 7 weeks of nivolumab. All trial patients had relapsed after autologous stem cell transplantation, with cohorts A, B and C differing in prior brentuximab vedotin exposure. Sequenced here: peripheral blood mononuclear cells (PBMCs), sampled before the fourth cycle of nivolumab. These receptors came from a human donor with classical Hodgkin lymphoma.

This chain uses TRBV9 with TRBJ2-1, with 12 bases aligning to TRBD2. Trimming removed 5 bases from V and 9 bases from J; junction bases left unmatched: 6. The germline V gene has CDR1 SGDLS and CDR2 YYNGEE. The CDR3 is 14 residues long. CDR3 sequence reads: CASSLTSGSGEQFF. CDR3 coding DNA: TGTGCCAGCAGTCTGACTAGCGGGAGTGGTGAGCAGTTCTTC.

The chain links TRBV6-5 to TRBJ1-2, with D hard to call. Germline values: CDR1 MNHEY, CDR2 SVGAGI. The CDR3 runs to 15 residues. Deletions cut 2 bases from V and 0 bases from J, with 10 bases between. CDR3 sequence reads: CASSYQVSPNYGYTF. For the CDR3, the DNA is TGTGCCAGCAGTTACCAGGTTTCACCTAACTATGGCTACACCTTC.

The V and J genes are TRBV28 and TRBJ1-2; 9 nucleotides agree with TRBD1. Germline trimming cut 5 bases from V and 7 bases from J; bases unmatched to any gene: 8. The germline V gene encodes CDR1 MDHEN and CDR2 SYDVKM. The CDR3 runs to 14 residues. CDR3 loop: CASSKGQGTIGYTF. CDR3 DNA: TGTGCCAGCAGTAAAGGACAGGGGACAATTGGCTACACCTTC.

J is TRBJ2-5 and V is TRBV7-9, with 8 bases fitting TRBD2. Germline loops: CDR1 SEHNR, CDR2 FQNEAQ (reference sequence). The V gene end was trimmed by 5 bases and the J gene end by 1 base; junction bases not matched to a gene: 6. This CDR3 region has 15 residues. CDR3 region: CASSPREGLQETQYF. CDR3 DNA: TGTGCCAGCAGCCCCCGGGAGGGCCTCCAAGAGACCCAGTACTTC.

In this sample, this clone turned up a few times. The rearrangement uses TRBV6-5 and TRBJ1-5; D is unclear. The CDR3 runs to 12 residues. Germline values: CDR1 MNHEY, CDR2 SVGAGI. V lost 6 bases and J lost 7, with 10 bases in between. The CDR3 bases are TGTGCCAGCAGCACCTCTGGGCAGCCCCAGCATTTT. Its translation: CASSTSGQPQHF.

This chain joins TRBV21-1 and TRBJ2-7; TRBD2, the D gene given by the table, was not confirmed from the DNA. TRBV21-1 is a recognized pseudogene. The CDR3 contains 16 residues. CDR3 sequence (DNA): TGTGCCAGCAGCAAAACCCACCTTGCGGGAGGGGACGAGCAGTACTTC. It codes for CASSKTHLAGGDEQYF.

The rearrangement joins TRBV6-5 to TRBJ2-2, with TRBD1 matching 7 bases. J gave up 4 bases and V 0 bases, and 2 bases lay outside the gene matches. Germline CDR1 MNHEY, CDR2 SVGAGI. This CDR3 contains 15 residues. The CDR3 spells CASSYSGGGTGELFF. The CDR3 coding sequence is TGTGCCAGCAGTTACTCAGGGGGCGGCACCGGGGAGCTGTTTTTT.

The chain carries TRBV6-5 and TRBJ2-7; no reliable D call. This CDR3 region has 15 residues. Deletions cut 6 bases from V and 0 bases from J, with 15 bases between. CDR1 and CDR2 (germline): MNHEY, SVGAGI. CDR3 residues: CASRAQRTISYEQYF. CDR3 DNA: TGTGCCAGCAGGGCCCAGCGCACCATCTCCTACGAGCAGTACTTC.

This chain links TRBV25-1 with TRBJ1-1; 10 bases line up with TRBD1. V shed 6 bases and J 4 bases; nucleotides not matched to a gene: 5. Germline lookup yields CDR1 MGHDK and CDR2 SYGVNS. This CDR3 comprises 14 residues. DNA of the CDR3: TGTGCCAGCAGAAGACAGGGGGCGAGCACTGAAGCTTTCTTT. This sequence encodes CASRRQGASTEAFF.

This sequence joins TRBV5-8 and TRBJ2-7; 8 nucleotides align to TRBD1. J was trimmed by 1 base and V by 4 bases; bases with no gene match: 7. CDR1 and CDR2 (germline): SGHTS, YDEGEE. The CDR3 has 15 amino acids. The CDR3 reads CASSRQGRGSYEQYF. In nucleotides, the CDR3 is TGTGCCAGCAGCCGACAGGGGAGAGGGTCCTACGAGCAGTACTTC.

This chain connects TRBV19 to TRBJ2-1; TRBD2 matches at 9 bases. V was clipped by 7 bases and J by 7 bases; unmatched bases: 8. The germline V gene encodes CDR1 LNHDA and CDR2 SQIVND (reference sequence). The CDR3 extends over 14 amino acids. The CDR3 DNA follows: TGTGCCAGTAAGGTAGCGGGAGAACTTAATGAGCAGTTCTTC. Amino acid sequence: CASKVAGELNEQFF.

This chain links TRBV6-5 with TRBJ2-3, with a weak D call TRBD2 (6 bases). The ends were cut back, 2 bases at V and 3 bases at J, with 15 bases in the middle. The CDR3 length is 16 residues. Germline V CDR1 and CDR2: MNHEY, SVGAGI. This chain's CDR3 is CASSYHVAGRTDTQYF. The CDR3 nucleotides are TGTGCCAGCAGTTACCACGTGGCAGGGAGGACAGATACGCAGTATTTT.

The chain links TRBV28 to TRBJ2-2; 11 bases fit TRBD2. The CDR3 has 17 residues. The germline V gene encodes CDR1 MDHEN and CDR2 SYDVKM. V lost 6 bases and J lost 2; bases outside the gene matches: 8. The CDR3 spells CASRGLTSGRNTGELFF. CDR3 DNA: TGTGCCAGCAGAGGACTTACTAGCGGGAGAAACACCGGGGAGCTGTTTTTT.

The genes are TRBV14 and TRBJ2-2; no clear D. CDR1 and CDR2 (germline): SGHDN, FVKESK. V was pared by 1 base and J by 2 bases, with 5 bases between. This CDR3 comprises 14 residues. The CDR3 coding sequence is TGTGCCAGCAGCCAAGCCAGAAACACCGGGGAGCTGTTTTTT. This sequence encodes CASSQARNTGELFF. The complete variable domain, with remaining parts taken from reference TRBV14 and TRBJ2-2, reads EAGVTQFPSHSVIEKGQTVTLRCDPISGHDNLYWYRRVMGKEIKFLLHFVKESKQDESGMPNNRFLAERTGGTYSTLKVQPAELEDSGVYFCASSQARNTGELFFGEGSRLTVL.